This T cell receptor (beta chain) emerged from a study of T cells after somatic rescue of genetic block. This CDR3 contains 13 residues. V gave up 1 base and J gave up 8 bases, with 8 bases separating them. CDR1 LGHNA and CDR2 YNFKEQ come from the germline V gene. This table comes from immunoSEQ multiplex PCR, and its TCRdb copy is limited to in-frame clones, with some not included. Here the sample spans about 88,000 clones, over 80% being singletons. Material for sequencing was peripheral blood mononuclear cells (PBMCs). V usage is TRBV4-2 and J usage is TRBJ1-4; D uncertain. The sequence was collected from a woman between 18 and 29 years old. This chain's CDR3 is CASSQVRLEKLFF. The CDR3 DNA sequence: TGTGCCAGCAGCCAAGTAAGGTTGGAAAAACTGTTTTTT.